The 21 T cell receptor beta chains presented below share a single source sample, sequenced in a study of blood T cell repertoires in COVID-19. Profiled with immunoSEQ multiplex PCR; TCRdb holds only in-frame clones, not every one. The profile shows 150,000 to 200,000 clones, roughly 90% of them singletons. Input material: peripheral blood. All receptors come from a man aged 55 to 70 with active or convalescent COVID-19.

The chain is built from TRBV5-1 and TRBJ2-1; D possibly corresponds to TRBD2 (5 bases). The ends were cut back, 0 bases at V and 8 bases at J, with 15 bases in the middle. The CDR3 runs to 15 residues. The germline V gene encodes CDR1 SGHRS and CDR2 YFSETQ. The CDR3 is CASSLETGITYEQFF. The CDR3 nucleotides are TGCGCCAGCAGCTTGGAAACCGGGATCACCTATGAGCAGTTCTTC.

The chain carries TRBV24-1 and TRBJ2-1, with TRBD2 matching 13 bases. Per the germline V gene, CDR1 is KGHDR and CDR2 is SFDVKD. The CDR3 consists of 15 residues. V shed 9 bases, J shed 1 base, and the junction held 2 bases outside the gene matches. In DNA, the CDR3 is TGTGCCACCGCGACTAGCGGGGGGTCCTACAATGAGCAGTTCTTC. Protein sequence: CATATSGGSYNEQFF.

The rearrangement uses TRBV27 and TRBJ2-4, with 10 bases matching TRBD2. Germline V lookup: CDR1 MNHEY, CDR2 SMNVEV (reference sequence). V was pared by 0 bases and J by 8 bases, with 10 bases of the junction left unmatched. The CDR3 is 17 residues long. The CDR3 DNA follows: TGTGCCAGCAGTTTATCAGGACTAGCGGACCTGGGGTACATTCAGTACTTC. It codes for CASSLSGLADLGYIQYF.

The chain is built from TRBV9 and TRBJ2-2; TRBD2 matches 12 bases. CDR1 SGDLS and CDR2 YYNGEE come from the germline V gene. The CDR3 consists of 16 residues. Trimming removed 4 bases from V and 5 bases from J; junction bases left unmatched: 6. CDR3 amino acids: CASSLSGLAGTGELFF. The CDR3 DNA reads TGTGCCAGCAGCTTGAGTGGACTAGCGGGGACCGGGGAGCTGTTTTTT.

The chain employs TRBV3-1 (or the pseudogene TRBV3-2) and TRBJ2-5, with D possibly matching TRBD2 (6 bases). This CDR3 is 15 amino acids long. V was clipped by 1 base and J by 3 bases, with 12 bases between them. The germline V gene encodes CDR1 LGHDT and CDR2 YNNKEL (reference sequence). CDR3 nucleotides: TGTGCCAGCAGCCAAGGGGGACTGGTAAAAGAGACCCAGTACTTC. Its protein is CASSQGGLVKETQYF.

The chain joins TRBV10-2 to TRBJ1-5, with TRBD1 as a possible D gene (6 bases). Trimming took off 4 bases at V and 6 bases at J, with 19 bases between the two ends. The CDR3 consists of 16 residues. The germline V gene has CDR1 WSHSY and CDR2 SAAADI. The CDR3, as DNA: TGCGCCAGCAGTGTCTCCGCAGGGGACTATTTTCAGCCCCAGCATTTT. The encoded protein is CASSVSAGDYFQPQHF.

The chain couples TRBV5-1 to TRBJ2-7, with D maybe TRBD2 (7 bases). Trimming removed 0 bases at V and 7 bases at J, with 14 bases between. Germline lookup yields CDR1 SGHRS and CDR2 YFSETQ. The CDR3 totals 14 residues. DNA for the CDR3: TGCGCCAGCAGCTTGGCGGGGGGCTATAGAGAGCAGTACTTC. This encodes CASSLAGGYREQYF.

The gene calls are TRBV10-3 and TRBJ1-2; 7 positions match TRBD1. Germline assignment: CDR1 ENHRY and CDR2 SYGVKD. The CDR3 length is 16 residues. The V segment lost 0 bases and the J segment 4 bases; nucleotides outside the gene matches: 8. CDR3 in DNA: TGTGCCATCAGTGAGTCGTCAGGGGGGACCTTCTATGGCTACACCTTC. The encoded protein is CAISESSGGTFYGYTF.

This clone was seen a single time. The V call is TRBV7-9, the J call TRBJ1-4; no reliable D call. The V end was cut by 3 bases, the J end by 4 bases, with 9 bases between. Germline V lookup: CDR1 SEHNR, CDR2 FQNEAQ (reference sequence). This CDR3 region has 14 residues. CDR3 protein: CASSFSLSNEKLFF. The CDR3 DNA is TGTGCCAGCAGCTTTTCGCTGAGTAATGAAAAACTGTTTTTT.

The V gene is TRBV12-3 or TRBV12-4, the J gene TRBJ1-2, with TRBD1 matching 8 bases. This CDR3 is built from 12 residues. J lost 6 bases, V lost 8 bases, and 5 bases had no gene match. The CDR3 DNA sequence: TGTGCCAGCTCACAGGGGGTAGATGGCTACACCTTC. The encoded protein is CASSQGVDGYTF.

V usage is TRBV5-1 and J usage is TRBJ1-5; no definite D call. This CDR3 is 15 amino acids long. Germline values: CDR1 SGHRS, CDR2 YFSETQ. Trimming left V 0 bases short and J 1 base short, with 8 bases between. CDR3 coding DNA: TGCGCCAGCAGCTTGGGAGGGAGAAGCAATCAGCCCCAGCATTTT. Protein sequence: CASSLGGRSNQPQHF.

The genes are TRBV18 and TRBJ2-3, with 8 bases aligning to TRBD2. Germline V gene lookup returns CDR1 KGHSH and CDR2 LQKENI. Germline trimming cut 3 bases from V and 0 bases from J; bases unmatched to any gene: 2. The CDR3 consists of 15 residues. The CDR3 loop reads CASSPSGGSTDTQYF. The CDR3 DNA sequence: TGTGCCAGCTCACCCAGCGGGGGAAGCACAGATACGCAGTATTTT.

The chain links TRBV7-2 to TRBJ2-1; D is uncertain. Per germline, CDR1 SGHTA and CDR2 FQGNSA. With 1 base removed from V and 4 bases from J, the gap between germline ends came to 8 bases. This CDR3 has 14 residues. The CDR3 DNA sequence: TGTGCCAGCAGCTTAGAGGCAGGTTACAATGAGCAGTTCTTC. Encoded protein: CASSLEAGYNEQFF.

The chain carries TRBV18 and TRBJ2-1; possibly TRBD2 for D (6 bases). V was cut by 3 bases and J by 6 bases, with 15 bases left in between. CDR3 length equals 15 residues. CDR1 and CDR2 (germline): KGHSH, LQKENI. Here the CDR3 DNA reads TGTGCCAGCTCACCGGTCGGGGGAGGCCCCAATGAGCAGTTCTTC. As protein: CASSPVGGGPNEQFF.

This clone was recorded only once. V is TRBV10-3 and J is TRBJ1-5, with 7 bases aligning to TRBD1. The CDR3 extends over 16 amino acids. V was clipped by 2 bases and J by 0 bases; unmatched bases: 4. The germline V gene has CDR1 ENHRY and CDR2 SYGVKD. CDR3 loop: CAISERDSHSNQPQHF. The CDR3 region has the DNA TGTGCCATCAGTGAGAGGGACAGCCATAGCAATCAGCCCCAGCATTTT.

This clone showed up just a few times. The chain recombines TRBV11-3 with TRBJ2-7, with D possibly being TRBD2 (6 bases). This CDR3 is 14 amino acids long. With 3 bases removed from V and 4 bases from J, the gap between germline ends came to 13 bases. Germline assignment: CDR1 SGHNT and CDR2 YENEEA. CDR3 region: CASSLNSGPYEQYF. Written as DNA, the CDR3 is TGTGCCAGCAGCTTGAATAGCGGTCCTTACGAGCAGTACTTC.

The chain recombines TRBV18 with TRBJ1-2; D gene ambiguous. The CDR3 is made up of 13 amino acids. V was pared by 1 base and J by 2 bases, with 5 bases between. Germline assignment: CDR1 KGHSH and CDR2 LQKENI. CDR3 in amino acids: CASSPQQNYGYTF. DNA of the CDR3: TGTGCCAGCTCACCACAACAAAACTATGGCTACACCTTC.

The rearrangement links TRBV7-8 to TRBJ2-2; TRBD1 aligns across 8 bases. The CDR3 is 15 residues long. CDR1 SGHVS and CDR2 FQNEAQ come from the germline V gene. J gave up 4 bases and V 6 bases, and 7 bases lay outside the gene matches. CDR3 nucleotide sequence: TGTGCCAGCAGTTGGGGGACAGGAGCCACCGGGGAGCTGTTTTTT. Translated, it gives CASSWGTGATGELFF. Full variable domain (outside the CDR3, taken from reference TRBV7-8 and TRBJ2-2): GAGVSQSPRYKVAKRGQDVALRCDPISGHVSLFWYQQALGQGPEFLTYFQNEAQLDKSGLPSDRFFAERPEGSVSTLKIQRTQQEDSAVYLCASSWGTGATGELFFGEGSRLTVL.

The chain is built from TRBV5-6 and TRBJ1-2, with a weak D call TRBD1 (5 bases). This CDR3 is built from 12 residues. From germline, CDR1 is SGHDT and CDR2 YYEEEE. V lost 3 bases to trimming and J lost 4 bases, with 7 bases between them. CDR3 protein: CASSSTAYGYTF. Here the CDR3 DNA reads TGTGCCAGCAGCTCGACAGCCTATGGCTACACCTTC.

V gene TRBV30 combines with J gene TRBJ1-1; 9 bases agree with TRBD1. Unmatched junction bases numbered 8, after V lost 2 bases and J lost 10 bases. The CDR3 spans 13 residues. Germline CDR1 and CDR2: GTSNPN and SVGIG (reference sequence). The CDR3 region is CAWSNGQGRGAFF. For the CDR3, the DNA is TGTGCCTGGAGTAATGGACAGGGGAGAGGAGCTTTCTTT.

In this sample, this clone turned up a few times. The V call is TRBV30, the J call TRBJ1-2, with D tentatively TRBD1 (6 bases). This CDR3 has 15 residues. V was pared by 3 bases and J by 5 bases, with 19 bases between. Germline V gene data show CDR1 as GTSNPN and CDR2 as SVGIG (reference sequence). The CDR3 nucleotides are TGTGCCTGGAGCAAGGGGGGCGGAGCGGGGTATGGCTACACCTTC. Residues: CAWSKGGGAGYGYTF.